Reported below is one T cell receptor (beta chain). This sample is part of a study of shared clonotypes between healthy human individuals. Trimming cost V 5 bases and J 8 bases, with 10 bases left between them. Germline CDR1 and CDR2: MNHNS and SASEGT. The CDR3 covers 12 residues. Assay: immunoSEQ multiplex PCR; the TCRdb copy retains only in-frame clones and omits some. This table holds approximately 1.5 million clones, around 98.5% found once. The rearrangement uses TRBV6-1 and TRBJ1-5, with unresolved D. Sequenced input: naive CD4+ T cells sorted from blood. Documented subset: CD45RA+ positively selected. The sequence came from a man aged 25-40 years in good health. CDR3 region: CASSSLQKPQHF. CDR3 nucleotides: TGTGCCAGCAGTTCACTCCAGAAGCCCCAGCATTTT.